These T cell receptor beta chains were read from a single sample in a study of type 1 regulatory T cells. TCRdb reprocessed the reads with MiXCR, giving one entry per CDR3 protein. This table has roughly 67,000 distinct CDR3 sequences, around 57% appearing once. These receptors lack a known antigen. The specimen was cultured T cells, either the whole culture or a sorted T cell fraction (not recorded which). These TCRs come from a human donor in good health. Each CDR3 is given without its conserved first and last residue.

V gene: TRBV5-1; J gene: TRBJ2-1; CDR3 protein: ASSMGQTHNEQF
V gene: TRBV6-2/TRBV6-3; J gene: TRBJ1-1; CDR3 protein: ASHMGQGAEAF
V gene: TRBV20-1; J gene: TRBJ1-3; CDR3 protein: SVFQPSGNTIY
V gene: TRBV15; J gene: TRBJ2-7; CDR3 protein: ATSPEKAGQGALGFYEQY
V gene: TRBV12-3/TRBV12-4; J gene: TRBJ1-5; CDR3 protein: ASSLWDRASLQH
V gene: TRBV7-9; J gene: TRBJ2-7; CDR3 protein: ASSRGLAGDEQY
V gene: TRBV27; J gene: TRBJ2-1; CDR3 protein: ASSLAVRLGSYNEQF
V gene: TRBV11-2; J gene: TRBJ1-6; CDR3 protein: ASSLRDRLSPLH
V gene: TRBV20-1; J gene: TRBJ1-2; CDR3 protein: SATATEGGGYT
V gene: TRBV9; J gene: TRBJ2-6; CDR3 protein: ASSVSGYVDSGANVLT
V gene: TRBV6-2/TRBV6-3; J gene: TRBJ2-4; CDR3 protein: ASSPPGGKNIQY
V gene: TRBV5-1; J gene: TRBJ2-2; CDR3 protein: ASSLPSSTGELF
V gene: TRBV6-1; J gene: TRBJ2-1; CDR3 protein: ASSVGREEGNEQF
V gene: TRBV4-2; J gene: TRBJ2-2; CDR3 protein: ASSQKIGRSTGELF
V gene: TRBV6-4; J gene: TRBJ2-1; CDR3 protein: ASSDLHRGYNEQF
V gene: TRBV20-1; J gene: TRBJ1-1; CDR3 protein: SARATGGSVTEAF
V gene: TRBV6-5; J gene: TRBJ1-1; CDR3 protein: ASSYPGGNTEAF
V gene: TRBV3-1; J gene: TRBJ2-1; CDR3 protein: ASALAGGYNEQF
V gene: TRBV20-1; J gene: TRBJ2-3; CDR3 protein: SARMGTGADTQY
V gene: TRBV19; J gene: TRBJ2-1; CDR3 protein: ASRTSIAGVNNEQF
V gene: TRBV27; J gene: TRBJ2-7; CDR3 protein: ASNPGVDSLEQY
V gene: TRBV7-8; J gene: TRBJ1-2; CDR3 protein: ASRLNRGGYGYT
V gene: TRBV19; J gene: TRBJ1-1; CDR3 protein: ASGGQSYTEAF
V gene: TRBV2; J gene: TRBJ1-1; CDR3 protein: ASRGAARQVTEAF
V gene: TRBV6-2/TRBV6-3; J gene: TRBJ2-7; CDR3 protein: ASSGLAGRTAYEQY
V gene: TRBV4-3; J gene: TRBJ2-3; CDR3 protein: ASSQKRGLNTDTQY
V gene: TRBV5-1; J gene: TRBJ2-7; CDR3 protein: ASSPGETYEQY
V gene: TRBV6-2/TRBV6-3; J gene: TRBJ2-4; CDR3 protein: ASSKTGKENIQY
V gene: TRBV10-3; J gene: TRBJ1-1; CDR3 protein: AHGGRGTEAF
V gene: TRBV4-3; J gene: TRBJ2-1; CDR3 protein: ASSQTLYNEQF
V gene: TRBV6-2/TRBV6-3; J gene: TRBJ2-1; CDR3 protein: ASRGLAGVSYNEQF
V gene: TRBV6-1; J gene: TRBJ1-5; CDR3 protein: ASIGGGNQPQH
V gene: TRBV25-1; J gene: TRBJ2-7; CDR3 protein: ASSVDSYYEQY
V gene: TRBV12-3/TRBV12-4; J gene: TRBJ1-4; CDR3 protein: ASSLTTNEKLF
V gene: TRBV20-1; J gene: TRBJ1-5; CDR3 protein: SARGNRLEPQH
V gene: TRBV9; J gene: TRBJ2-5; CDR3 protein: ASSSPRTGQETQY
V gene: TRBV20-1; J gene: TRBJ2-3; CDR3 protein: SARVLADTQY
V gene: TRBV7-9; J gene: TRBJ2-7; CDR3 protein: ASSLITGTTYEQY
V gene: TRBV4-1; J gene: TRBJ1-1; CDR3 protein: ASRDGGRSKNTEAF
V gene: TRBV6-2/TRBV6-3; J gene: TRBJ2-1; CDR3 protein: ASSYPKGLAGGAGYNEQF
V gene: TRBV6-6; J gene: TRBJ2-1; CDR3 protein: ASRSLAGGSSSYNEQF